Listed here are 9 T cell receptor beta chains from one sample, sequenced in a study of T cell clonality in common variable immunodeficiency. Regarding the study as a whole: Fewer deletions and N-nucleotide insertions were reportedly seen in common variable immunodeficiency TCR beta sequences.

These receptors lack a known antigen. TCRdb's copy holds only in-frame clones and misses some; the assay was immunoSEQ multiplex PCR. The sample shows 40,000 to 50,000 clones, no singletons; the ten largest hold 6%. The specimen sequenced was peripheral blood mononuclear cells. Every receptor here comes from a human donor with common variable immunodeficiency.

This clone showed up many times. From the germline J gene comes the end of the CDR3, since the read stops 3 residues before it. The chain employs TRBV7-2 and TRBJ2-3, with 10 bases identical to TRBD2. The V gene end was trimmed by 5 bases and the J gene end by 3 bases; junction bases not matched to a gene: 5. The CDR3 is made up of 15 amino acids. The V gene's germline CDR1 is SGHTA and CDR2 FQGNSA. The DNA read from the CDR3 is TGTGCCAGCAGCCTTGGGACTAGCGTAACAGATACG. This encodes CASSLGTSVTDT. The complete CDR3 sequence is CASSLGTSVTDTQYF.

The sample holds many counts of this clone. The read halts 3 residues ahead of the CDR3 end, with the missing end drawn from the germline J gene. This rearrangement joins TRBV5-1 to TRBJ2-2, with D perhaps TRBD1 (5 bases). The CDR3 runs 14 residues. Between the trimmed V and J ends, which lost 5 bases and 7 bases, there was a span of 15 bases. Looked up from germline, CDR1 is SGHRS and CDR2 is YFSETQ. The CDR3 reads CASRLQAEGGELFF. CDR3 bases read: TGCGCCAGCAGATTACAGGCCGAAGGCGGGGAG.

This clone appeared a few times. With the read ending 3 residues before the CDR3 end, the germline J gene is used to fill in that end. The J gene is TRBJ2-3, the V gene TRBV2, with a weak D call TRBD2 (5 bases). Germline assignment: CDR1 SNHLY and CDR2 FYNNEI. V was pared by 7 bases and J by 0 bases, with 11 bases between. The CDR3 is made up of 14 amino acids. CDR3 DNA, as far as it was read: TGTGCCAGCACAGGACTCTCTAGCACAGATACG. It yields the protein CASTGLSSTDT. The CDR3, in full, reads CASTGLSSTDTQYF.

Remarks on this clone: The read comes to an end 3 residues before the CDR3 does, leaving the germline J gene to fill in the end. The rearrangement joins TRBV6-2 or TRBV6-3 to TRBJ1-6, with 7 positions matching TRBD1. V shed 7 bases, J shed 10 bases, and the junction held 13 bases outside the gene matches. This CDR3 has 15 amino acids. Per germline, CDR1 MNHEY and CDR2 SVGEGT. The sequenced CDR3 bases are TGTGCCAGCAAAAAGGGACAGCTACCGGGGTCACCC. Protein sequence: CASKKGQLPGSP. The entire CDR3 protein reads CASKKGQLPGSPLHF.

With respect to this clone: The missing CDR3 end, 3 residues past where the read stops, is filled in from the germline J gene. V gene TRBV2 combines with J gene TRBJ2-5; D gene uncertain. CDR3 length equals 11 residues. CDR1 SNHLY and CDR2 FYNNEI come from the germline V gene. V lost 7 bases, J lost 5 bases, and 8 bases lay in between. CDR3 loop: CASTARETQYF. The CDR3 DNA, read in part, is TGTGCCAGCACCGCCAGGGAGACC.

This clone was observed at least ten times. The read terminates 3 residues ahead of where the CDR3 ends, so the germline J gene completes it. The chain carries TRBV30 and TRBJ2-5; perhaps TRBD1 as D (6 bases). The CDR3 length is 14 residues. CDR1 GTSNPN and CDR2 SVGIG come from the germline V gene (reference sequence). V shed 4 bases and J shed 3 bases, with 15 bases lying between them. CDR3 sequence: CAWKGAGAKETQYF. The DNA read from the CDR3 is TGTGCCTGGAAAGGGGCAGGGGCAAAAGAGACC.

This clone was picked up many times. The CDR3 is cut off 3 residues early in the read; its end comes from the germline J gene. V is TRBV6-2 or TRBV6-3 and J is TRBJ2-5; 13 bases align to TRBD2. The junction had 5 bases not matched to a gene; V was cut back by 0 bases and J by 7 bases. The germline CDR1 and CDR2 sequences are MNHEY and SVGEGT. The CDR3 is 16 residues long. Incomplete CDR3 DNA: TGTGCCAGCAGTTACTCGAGACTAGCGGGGGGCTTGACC. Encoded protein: CASSYSRLAGGLT. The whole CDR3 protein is CASSYSRLAGGLTQYF.

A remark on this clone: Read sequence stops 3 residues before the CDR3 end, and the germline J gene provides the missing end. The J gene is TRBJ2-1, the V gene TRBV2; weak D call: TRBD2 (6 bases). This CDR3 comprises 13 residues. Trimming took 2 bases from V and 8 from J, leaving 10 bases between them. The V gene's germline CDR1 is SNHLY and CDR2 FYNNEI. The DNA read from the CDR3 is TGTGCCAGCAGTGAACGACTAGACCATGAG. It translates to CASSERLDHE. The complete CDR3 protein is CASSERLDHEQFF.

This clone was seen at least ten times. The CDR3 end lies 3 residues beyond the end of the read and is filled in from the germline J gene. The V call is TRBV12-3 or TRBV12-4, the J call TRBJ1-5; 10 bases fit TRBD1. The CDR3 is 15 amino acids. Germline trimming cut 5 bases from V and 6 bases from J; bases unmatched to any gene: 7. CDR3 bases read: TGTGCCAGCAGTCTTACGGGACAGGGGTCTCAGCCC. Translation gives CASSLTGQGSQP. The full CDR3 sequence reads CASSLTGQGSQPQHF.